This TCR beta chain was obtained from a study of T cell changes during pregnancy in multiple sclerosis. CDR1 and CDR2 from the germline V gene are SGHNT and YYREEE (reference sequence). V trimming: 1 base; J trimming: 7 bases; junction bases outside the gene matches: 1. The CDR3 is 13 amino acids. Here immunoSEQ multiplex PCR was the method, and the copy in TCRdb shows in-frame clones only, minus some. The table records approximately 100,000 clones, about 91% of them present only once. The receptor comes from a female donor in good health, enrolled as a control in a pregnancy study. Material: peripheral blood, obtained after pregnancy. The chain employs TRBV5-4 and TRBJ1-4; 7 nucleotides match TRBD1. The CDR3 DNA sequence: TGTGCCAGCAGCTTGAACAGGGGTGAAAAACTGTTTTTT. It specifies CASSLNRGEKLFF.